This T cell receptor beta chain was sequenced for a study of PD-1 blockade in mismatch repair-deficient tumors. The protocol was immunoSEQ multiplex PCR, while the TCRdb copy is restricted to in-frame clones and leaves out a portion. Of tens of thousands of clones in the sample, around 80% were seen once. Every patient had mismatch repair deficiency by PCR or immunohistochemistry. TCRs were sequenced from a few patients responding to pembrolizumab. With respect to this clone: Its antigen remains unknown.

Findings and limits, study-wide: Tumor-resident clones, often undetectable pretreatment in blood, expanded then contracted after pembrolizumab.

The germline CDR1 and CDR2 sequences are GTSNPN and SVGIG (reference sequence). The ends were cut back, 7 bases at V and 4 bases at J, with 10 bases in the middle. The CDR3 consists of 11 residues. V is TRBV30 and J is TRBJ1-2; weak D call: TRBD1 (6 bases). The material was peripheral blood, obtained 2 weeks after starting pembrolizumab. This receptor was identified in an adult with mismatch repair-deficient cancer. In nucleotides, the CDR3 is TGTGCCTCGAGGACAGCCTATGGCTACACCTTC. Its translation: CASRTAYGYTF.